This T cell receptor beta chain was obtained from a study of T-cell reconstitution after alpha-beta-depleted transplantation in children. Findings and caveats of the study: Certain patients had high TCRbeta diversity at day 60, and it came from recipient T cells and thymic progenitors that survived. In patients about two months after transplant, alpha-beta T cells reportedly arose from several hundred expanded graft clones.

To note about this clonotype: Antigen specificity is unknown.

Germline CDR1 is SEHNR and CDR2 is FQNEAQ (reference sequence). The CDR3 runs to 17 residues. Germline trimming cut 0 bases from V and 2 bases from J; bases unmatched to any gene: 9. Unique molecular identifiers were built into the TCRbeta library. TCRdb recomputed calls from the PCR reads with MiXCR, one row per CDR3 protein. The sample shows some 80,000 distinct CDR3 sequences, around a sixth of them seen only once. The chain is built from TRBV7-9 and TRBJ2-5; 7 bases align to TRBD2. The clonotype comes from a male patient under 10 years old who had a stem cell transplant for acute lymphoblastic leukemia, so the T cells may come from the graft donor. The sequenced sample was PBMCs, mostly from graft donor cells, obtained 360 days after TCRalphabeta/CD19-depleted stem cell transplant. This CDR3 reads CASSLARMRELQETQYF. The DNA for the CDR3 is TGTGCCAGCAGCTTAGCAAGGATGCGGGAGCTTCAAGAGACCCAGTACTTC. The full variable domain, in which reference TRBV7-9 and TRBJ2-5 provide the parts outside the CDR3, is DTGVSQNPRHKITKRGQNVTFRCDPISEHNRLYWYRQTLGQGPEFLTYFQNEAQLEKSRLLSDRFSAERPKGSFSTLEIQRTEQGDSAMYLCASSLARMRELQETQYFGPGTRLLVL.